These 10 T cell receptor beta chains share one sample of origin, sequenced in a study of shared clonotypes between healthy human individuals. Generated by immunoSEQ multiplex PCR, the TCRdb table keeps only in-frame clones and is missing some. The sample yields roughly 1,000,000 clones, approximately 78% seen once. The sequencing input was memory CD4+ T cells from PBMCs. Subset specified: CD45RA-negative fraction. The receptors derive from a young man in good health. Some clones in this sample may be carry-over from other donors' samples.

This clone came up a few times. Other DNA sequences from this sample encode an identical CDR3 as well. This chain joins TRBV5-1 and TRBJ2-2, with 7 bases fitting TRBD1. V dropped 3 bases and J dropped 2; count of bases not matched to a gene: 4. Looked up from germline, CDR1 is SGHRS and CDR2 is YFSETQ. This CDR3 comprises 15 residues. Here the CDR3 reads CASSYGTANTGELFF. Here the CDR3 DNA reads TGCGCCAGCAGCTACGGGACAGCAAACACCGGGGAGCTGTTTTTT.

The chain recombines TRBV5-4 with TRBJ2-5; 8 bases agree with TRBD1. Germline CDR1 reads SGHNT; CDR2 reads YYREEE (reference sequence). The junction had 6 bases not matched to a gene; V was cut back by 7 bases and J by 7 bases. There are 12 residues in the CDR3. CDR3 nucleotide sequence: TGTGCCAGCGGAGGACAGGGCGGGACCCAGTACTTC. Amino acids: CASGGQGGTQYF.

This rearrangement joins TRBV30 to TRBJ2-7; TRBD1 matches at 9 bases. V lost 5 bases, J lost 1 base, and 3 bases stayed unmatched. The CDR3 totals 13 residues. CDR1 and CDR2 (germline): GTSNPN, SVGIG (reference sequence). The CDR3 bases are TGTGCCTGGGGAGGGACAGGGTCCTACGAGCAGTACTTC. As protein: CAWGGTGSYEQYF.

The sample holds a few counts of this clone. DNA of the CDR3: TGTGCCAGCACCACAACTACTAGCGGGGCCCCTGGGGAGCAGTACTTC. Its protein product is CASTTTTSGAPGEQYF. The chain joins TRBV2 to TRBJ2-7, with 10 bases aligning to TRBD2. The CDR3 is 16 amino acids. Trimming cost V 7 bases and J 7 bases; bases outside gene matches: 16. Germline CDR1 is SNHLY and CDR2 is FYNNEI.

At least ten counts were recorded for this clone. V is TRBV28 and J is TRBJ2-7, with D maybe TRBD1 (5 bases). Germline V gene sequence: CDR1 MDHEN, CDR2 SYDVKM. V was shortened by 5 bases and J by 5 bases, with 10 bases between the two germline ends. The CDR3 runs 12 residues. CDR3 DNA: TGTGCCAGCAGTCCAGGGCGGCACGAGCAGTACTTC. It codes for CASSPGRHEQYF.

The chain couples TRBV18 to TRBJ2-2, with 7 bases matching TRBD1. In germline, CDR1 is KGHSH, CDR2 LQKENI. The CDR3 sequence is 17 residues long. The V segment lost 0 bases and the J segment 4 bases; nucleotides outside the gene matches: 8. Here the CDR3 DNA reads TGTGCCAGCTCACCACCAAGGGGGCAGGCGAGCACCGGGGAGCTGTTTTTT. Protein product: CASSPPRGQASTGELFF.

This rearrangement joins TRBV19 to TRBJ2-7, with TRBD1 matching over 7 bases. The CDR3 is 13 residues long. CDR1 LNHDA and CDR2 SQIVND come from the germline V gene (reference sequence). Unmatched junction bases numbered 5, after V lost 4 bases and J lost 5 bases. The CDR3 protein is CASSTSRGNEQYF. CDR3 sequence (DNA): TGTGCCAGTAGTACCTCCAGGGGGAACGAGCAGTACTTC.

The gene calls are TRBV4-1 and TRBJ2-1, with TRBD2 matching 13 bases. V was clipped by 5 bases and J by 3 bases; unmatched bases: 7. The CDR3 sequence is 17 residues long. CDR1 and CDR2 from the germline V gene are MGHRA and YSYEKL. This chain's CDR3 is CASSWSLAGGSYNEQFF. The CDR3 DNA follows: TGCGCCAGCAGCTGGTCACTAGCGGGAGGGAGCTACAATGAGCAGTTCTTC.

The chain links TRBV4-1 to TRBJ2-7; 12 nucleotides match TRBD2. The CDR3 is 14 residues long. Germline V gives CDR1 MGHRA, CDR2 YSYEKL. The V segment lost 4 bases and the J segment 7 bases; nucleotides outside the gene matches: 5. CDR3 loop: CASSRTSGTIEQYF. For the CDR3, the DNA is TGCGCCAGCAGCCGGACTAGCGGGACAATTGAGCAGTACTTC.

The chain links TRBV5-1 to TRBJ2-5; TRBD2 matches 9 bases. This CDR3 region has 14 residues. The trim removed 5 bases at V and 3 bases at J, leaving 5 bases unmatched. CDR1 is SGHRS, CDR2 YFSETQ, per germline. The CDR3, as DNA: TGCGCCAGCAGGACGACTAGCGGAAAAGAGACCCAGTACTTC. Its translation: CASRTTSGKETQYF.